This record looks at one TCR beta chain sequence and its context. Its antigen is unknown. The entry originates in a study of cytomegalovirus exposure and HLA in healthy donors. Study results and limitations: Associated with HLA alleles at 0.05 false discovery rate in a later analysis were around 15,000 TCR beta sequences.

A multiplex PCR was run with 60 Vbeta primers and 13 Jbeta primers. Profiled with immunoSEQ multiplex PCR; TCRdb holds only in-frame clones, not every one. This sample yields some 65,000 clones, of which about 72% are seen a single time; 3% belongs to the top ten. The receptor's source is a girl aged 5 to 17 in good health and CMV-seropositive. Material: PBMCs.

The CDR3 here is CAWAIVSPSEQFF. The CDR3 region has the DNA TGTGCCTGGGCCATAGTGTCTCCGAGTGAGCAGTTCTTC. V is TRBV30 and J is TRBJ2-1; unclear D gene. Trimming cost V 5 bases and J 9 bases, with 17 bases left between them. Germline loops: CDR1 GTSNPN, CDR2 SVGIG (reference sequence). The CDR3 contains 13 residues.